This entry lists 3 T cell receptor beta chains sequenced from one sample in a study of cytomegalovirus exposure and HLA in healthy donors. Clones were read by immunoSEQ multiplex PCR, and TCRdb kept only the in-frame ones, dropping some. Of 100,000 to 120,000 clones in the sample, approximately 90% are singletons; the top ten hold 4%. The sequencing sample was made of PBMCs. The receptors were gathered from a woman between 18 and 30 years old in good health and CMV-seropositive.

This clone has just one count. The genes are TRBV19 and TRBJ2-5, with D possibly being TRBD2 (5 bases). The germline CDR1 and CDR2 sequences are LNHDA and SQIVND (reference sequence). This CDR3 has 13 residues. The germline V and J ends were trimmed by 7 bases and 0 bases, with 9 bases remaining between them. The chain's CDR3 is CASNRRDQETQYF. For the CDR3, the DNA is TGTGCCAGTAATCGGCGGGACCAAGAGACCCAGTACTTC. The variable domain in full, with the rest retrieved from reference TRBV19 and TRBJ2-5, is DGGITQSPKYLFRKEGQNVTLSCEQNLNHDAMYWYRQDPGQGLRLIYYSQIVNDFQKGDIAEGYSVSREKKESFPLTVTSAQKNPTAFYLCASNRRDQETQYFGPGTRLLVL.

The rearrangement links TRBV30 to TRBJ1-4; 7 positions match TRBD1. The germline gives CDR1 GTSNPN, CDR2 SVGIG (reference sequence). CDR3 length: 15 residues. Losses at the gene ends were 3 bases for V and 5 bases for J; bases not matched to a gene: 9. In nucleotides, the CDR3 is TGTGCCTGGAGCGTTGGGTCAGGGGGGAATGAAAAACTGTTTTTT. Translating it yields CAWSVGSGGNEKLFF.

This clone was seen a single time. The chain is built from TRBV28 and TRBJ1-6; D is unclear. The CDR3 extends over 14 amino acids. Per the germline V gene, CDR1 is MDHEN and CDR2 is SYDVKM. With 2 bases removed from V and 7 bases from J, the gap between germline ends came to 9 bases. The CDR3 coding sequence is TGTGCCAGCAGTTTAGGTGCGGGAAATTCACCCCTCCACTTT. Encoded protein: CASSLGAGNSPLHF.